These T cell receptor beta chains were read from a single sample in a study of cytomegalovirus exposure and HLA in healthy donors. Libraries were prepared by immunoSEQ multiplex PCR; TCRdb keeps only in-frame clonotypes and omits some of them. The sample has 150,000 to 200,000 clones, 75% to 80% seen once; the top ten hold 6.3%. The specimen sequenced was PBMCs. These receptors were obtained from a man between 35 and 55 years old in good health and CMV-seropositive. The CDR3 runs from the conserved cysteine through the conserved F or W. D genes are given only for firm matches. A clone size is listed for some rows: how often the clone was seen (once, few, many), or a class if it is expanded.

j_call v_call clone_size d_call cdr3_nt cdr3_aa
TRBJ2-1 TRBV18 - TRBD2 TGTGCCAGCTCACCTTTGGGACTAGCGGGTTCCTACAATGAGCAGTTCTTC CASSPLGLAGSYNEQFF
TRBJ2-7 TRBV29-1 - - TGCAGCGTTGAAGATCGCCGGGGATCCCCCTACGAGCAGTACTTC CSVEDRRGSPYEQYF
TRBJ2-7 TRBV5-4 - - TGTGCCAGCAGTTCGATACAGGGTCCCTACGAGCAGTACTTC CASSSIQGPYEQYF
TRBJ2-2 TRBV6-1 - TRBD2 TGTGCCAGCAGTTCCCTGGCCGGGAGGGCCGGGGAGCTGTTTTTT CASSSLAGRAGELFF
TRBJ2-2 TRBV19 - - TGTGCCACAGGGGCCAGGGTTCGTACCGGGGAGCTGTTTTTT CATGARVRTGELFF
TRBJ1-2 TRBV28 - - TGTGCCAGCGGGCACAGGGACTATGGCTACACCTTC CASGHRDYGYTF
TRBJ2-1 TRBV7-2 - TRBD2 TGTGCCAGCAGCCCGGGGACTAGCCCCTACAATGAGCAGTTCTTC CASSPGTSPYNEQFF
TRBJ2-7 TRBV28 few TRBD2 TGTGCCAGCAGTTTCCCTCCTGGACTAGCGGGAGGGTTAACCTACGAGCAGTACTTC CASSFPPGLAGGLTYEQYF
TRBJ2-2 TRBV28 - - TGTGCCAGCAGTTTATGGACGGGGAACACCGGGGAGCTGTTTTTT CASSLWTGNTGELFF
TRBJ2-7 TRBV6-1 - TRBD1 TGTGCCAGCACAGGGGGGACAGGGTTATCCTACGAGCAGTACTTC CASTGGTGLSYEQYF
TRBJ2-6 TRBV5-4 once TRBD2 TGTGCCAGCAGCAGGGCTAGCGGGACCAACTCTGGGGCCAACGTCCTGACTTTC CASSRASGTNSGANVLTF
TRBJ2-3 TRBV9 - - TGTGCCAGCAGCGTAGCAATGGGAGACACAGATACGCAGTATTTT CASSVAMGDTDTQYF
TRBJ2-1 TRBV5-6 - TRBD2 TGTGCCAGCAGCCCAGCGGGACTAGCGGACACGTACAATGAGCAGTTCTTC CASSPAGLADTYNEQFF
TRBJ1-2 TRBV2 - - TGTGCCAGCGGGCGGGCAGGGGAAGGAGATGGCTACACCTTC CASGRAGEGDGYTF
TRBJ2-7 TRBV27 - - TGTGCCAGCAAGGCTAGCCATACCTACGAGCAGTACTTC CASKASHTYEQYF
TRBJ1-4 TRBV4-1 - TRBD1 TGCGCCAGCAGCCTATTTTACAGGGGGCTTAATGAAAAACTGTTTTTT CASSLFYRGLNEKLFF
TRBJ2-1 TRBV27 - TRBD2 TGTGCCAGCAGTTTATCGGCTAGCGGGCTCTACAATGAGCAGTTCTTC CASSLSASGLYNEQFF
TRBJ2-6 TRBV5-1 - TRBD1 TGCGCCAGCGAGGACAGGGCTGGGGCCAACGGCCTGACTTTC CASEDRAGANGLTF
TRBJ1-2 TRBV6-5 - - TGTGCCAGCAGTCCTTATAGTAACCATGGCTACACCTTC CASSPYSNHGYTF
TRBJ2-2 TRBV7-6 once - TGTGCCAGCAGCTTATCTCCGCCTGTCTCAGGTCCTATCGGGGAGCTGTTTTTT CASSLSPPVSGPIGELFF
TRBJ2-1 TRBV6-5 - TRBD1 TGTGCCAGCAGAGCGACAGGGGAGGATGAGCAGTTCTTC CASRATGEDEQFF
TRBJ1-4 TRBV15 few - TGTGCCACCAGCAGGGCTCATCTTCGGGGTGGTGAAAAACTGTTTTTT CATSRAHLRGGEKLFF
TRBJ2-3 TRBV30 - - TGTGCCTGGAGTGCAGATACAGGAGATACGCAGTATTTT CAWSADTGDTQYF
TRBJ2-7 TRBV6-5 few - TGTGCCAGCTGGGCTACACCCTACGAGCAGTACTTC CASWATPYEQYF
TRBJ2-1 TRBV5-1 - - TGCGCCAGCAGCTTAGGAGACAGCTACAATGAGCAGTTCTTC CASSLGDSYNEQFF
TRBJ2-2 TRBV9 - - TGTGCCAGCAGCGTATCTAGCCATACCGGGGAGCTGTTTTTT CASSVSSHTGELFF
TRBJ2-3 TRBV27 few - TGTGCCAGCAGTTCGAGACAGGACAGCACAGATACGCAGTATTTT CASSSRQDSTDTQYF
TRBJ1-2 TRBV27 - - TGTGCCAGCAGTTTAAATCCCTACTCTCGCGGGTATGGCTACACCTTC CASSLNPYSRGYGYTF
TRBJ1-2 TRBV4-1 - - TGCGCCAGCAACCTCGGAAGGGGCAACTATGGCTACACCTTC CASNLGRGNYGYTF
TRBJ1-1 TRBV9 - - TGTGCCAGCAGCGTAGACCAGGGTAGGGAAGCTTTCTTT CASSVDQGREAFF
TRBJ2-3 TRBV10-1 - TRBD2 TGCGCCAGCAGTTCCATGACTAGCGGGAGATCAGATACGCAGTATTTT CASSSMTSGRSDTQYF
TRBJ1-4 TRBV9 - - TGTGCCAGCAGCTTACTAGTATCCGATGAAAAACTGTTTTTT CASSLLVSDEKLFF
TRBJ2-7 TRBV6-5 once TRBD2 TGTGCCAGCAGTTACTTACTAGCGGGAGCCGAGCAGTACTTC CASSYLLAGAEQYF
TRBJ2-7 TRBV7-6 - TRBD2 TGTGCCAGCAGCCAGTCTAGCGGTCCATCCTACGAGCAGTACTTC CASSQSSGPSYEQYF
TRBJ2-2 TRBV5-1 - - TGCGCCAGCAAGGTCGTGGGGGCGTCCGGGGAGCTGTTTTTT CASKVVGASGELFF
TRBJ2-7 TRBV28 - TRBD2 TGTGCCAGCAGTCCAAACTTCGGTCCTAGCGGGAGACCACCCTACGAGCAGTACTTC CASSPNFGPSGRPPYEQYF
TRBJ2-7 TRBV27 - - TGTGCCAGCAGTTCTCGACAGACCTACGAGCAGTACTTC CASSSRQTYEQYF
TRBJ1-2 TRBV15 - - TGTGCCACCAGCAGAGAGAGACAGATTGTCTCTGGCTACACCTTC CATSRERQIVSGYTF
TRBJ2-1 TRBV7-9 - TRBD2 TGTGCCAGCACCCCGGTCGGGGGGGGATGGAATGAGCAGTTCTTC CASTPVGGGWNEQFF
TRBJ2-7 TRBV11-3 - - TGTGCCAGCAGCTTAGAGCGGGTACCATCCTACGAGCAGTACTTC CASSLERVPSYEQYF
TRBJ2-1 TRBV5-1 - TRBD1 TGCGCCAGCAGCTTGGGACAGGGGCCCAATGAGCAGTTCTTC CASSLGQGPNEQFF
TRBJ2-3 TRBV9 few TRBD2 TGTGCCAGCACCCAAACCCCGCTAGCGGGAGGGGCAGATACGCAGTATTTT CASTQTPLAGGADTQYF
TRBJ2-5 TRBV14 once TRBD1 TGTGCCAGCAGCCAAGTAAACAGGGGAGAGACCCAGTACTTC CASSQVNRGETQYF
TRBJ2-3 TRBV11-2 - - TGTGCCAGCAGCTTAGCCGGGGGTACGCAGTATTTT CASSLAGGTQYF
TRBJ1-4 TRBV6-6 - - TGTGCCAGCAGTTACGGGTCAGGGGTCTCCCCAAAACTGTTTTTT CASSYGSGVSPKLFF
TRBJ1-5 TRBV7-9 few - TGTGCCAGCAGCGAGCAGGGAAATCAGCCCCAGCATTTT CASSEQGNQPQHF
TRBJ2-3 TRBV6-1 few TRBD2 TGTGCCAGCAGTGAAGCGCAAGGAGCGGGAGCGGCAGATACGCAGTATTTT CASSEAQGAGAADTQYF
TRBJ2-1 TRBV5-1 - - TGCGCCACTACAAGGGACTTGCGTCGCAATGAGCAGTTCTTC CATTRDLRRNEQFF
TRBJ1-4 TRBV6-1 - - TGTGCCAGCAGTGAAGCGCTAGGTCAGGGGTACGAAAAACTGTTTTTT CASSEALGQGYEKLFF
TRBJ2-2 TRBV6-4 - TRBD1 TGTGCCAGCAGTGACTCGTCACAGGGGGACACCGGGGAGCTGTTTTTT CASSDSSQGDTGELFF
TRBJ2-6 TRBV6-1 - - TGTGCCAGCAGCAACTCTGGGGCCAACGGCCTGACTTTC CASSNSGANGLTF